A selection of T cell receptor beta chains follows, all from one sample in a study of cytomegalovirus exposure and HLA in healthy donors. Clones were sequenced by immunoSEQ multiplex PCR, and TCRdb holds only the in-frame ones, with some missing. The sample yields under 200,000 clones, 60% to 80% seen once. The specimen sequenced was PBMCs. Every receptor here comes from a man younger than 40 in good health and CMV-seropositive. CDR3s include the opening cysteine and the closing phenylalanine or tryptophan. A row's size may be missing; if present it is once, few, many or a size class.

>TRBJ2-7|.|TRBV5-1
CASSLVLGGQLGEQYF
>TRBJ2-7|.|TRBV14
CASSQVMGGEQYF
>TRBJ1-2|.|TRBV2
CASSGTGAFYGYTF
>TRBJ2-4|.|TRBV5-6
CASRSNRGWDIQYF
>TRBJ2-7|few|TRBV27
CASSKLQGNEQYF
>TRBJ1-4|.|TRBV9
CASSVGGRGGEKLFF
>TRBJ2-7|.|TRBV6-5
CASSSPGQGTYEQYF
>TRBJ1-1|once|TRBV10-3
CAISESTGKEAFF
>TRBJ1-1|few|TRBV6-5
CASSHGREAFF
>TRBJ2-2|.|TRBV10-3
CAISESRLAGTGELFF
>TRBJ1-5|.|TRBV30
CAWGTISNQPQHF
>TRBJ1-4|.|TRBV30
CAWSTGQGDEKLFF
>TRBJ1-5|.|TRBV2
CASSGQANQPQHF
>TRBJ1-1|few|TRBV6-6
CASSYAGGGTEAFF
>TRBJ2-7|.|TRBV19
CASSERDRGYEQYF
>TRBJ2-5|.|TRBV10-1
CASSESGFGTQYF
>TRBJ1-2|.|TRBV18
CASSPLQGAGYNNYGYTF
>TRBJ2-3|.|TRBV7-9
CASSLVGTSGADTQYF
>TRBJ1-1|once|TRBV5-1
CASSLLGSAEAFF
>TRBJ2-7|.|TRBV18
CASSPSRDSASWEQYF
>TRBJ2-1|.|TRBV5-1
CASSRGERGDEQFF
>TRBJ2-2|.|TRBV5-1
CASSPGQDTGELFF
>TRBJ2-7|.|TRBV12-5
CASGLVLTYEQYF
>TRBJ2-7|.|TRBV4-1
CASGTGSYEQYF
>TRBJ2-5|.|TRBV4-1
CASSAPGTGVQETQYF
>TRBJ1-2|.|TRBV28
CASSLGGQGATDYGYTF
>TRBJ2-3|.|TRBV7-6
CASSPSGGAGDTQYF
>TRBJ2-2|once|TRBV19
CASSIGTGGGLMGTGELFF
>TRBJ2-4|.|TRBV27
CASSFFAGLAKNIQYF
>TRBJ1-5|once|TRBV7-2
CASRNGQGAPYSNQPQHF
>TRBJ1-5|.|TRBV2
CASTLGQLSFNQPQHF
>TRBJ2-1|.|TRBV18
CASSPPDSHNEQFF
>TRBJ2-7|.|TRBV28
CASSPGTGRGLEQYF
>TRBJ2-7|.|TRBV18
CASSPPGGRDSYEQYF
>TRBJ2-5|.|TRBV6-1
CASSGENRGRRETQYF